This TCR beta chain was sequenced during a study of cytomegalovirus exposure and HLA in healthy donors. Whole-study context: Caucasian-associated ancestry cluster membership applied to about 77% of nearly 400 genotyped donors. Points from the study as a whole: A list of about 160 TCR beta chains associated with cytomegalovirus was given. TCR beta V segments were, for the most part, productive about 87% or about 30% of the time in an earlier analysis.

This donor's record omits CMV serostatus. PCR primers comprised 60 Vbeta and 13 Jbeta primers. Method: immunoSEQ multiplex PCR; TCRdb's copy keeps in-frame clones and lacks some. The sample lists some 130,000 clones; around four fifths were seen once. As for this clone: Its antigen is still unknown.

Material for sequencing was PBMCs. This TCR was sampled from a man aged 25 to 45 in good health.

CDR3: CASSVGGFGANVLTF. The CDR3 coding sequence is TGTGCCAGCAGCGTAGGAGGCTTTGGGGCCAACGTCCTGACTTTC. The chain uses TRBV9 and TRBJ2-6; D remains ambiguous. Germline V gene lookup returns CDR1 SGDLS and CDR2 YYNGEE. The CDR3 extends over 15 amino acids. Trimming cost V 0 bases and J 3 bases, with 7 bases left between them.